The entry that follows covers one TCR beta chain sequence. Its matching antigen is unknown. As handled by the study authors: Because ImmunoSEQ provided only junction sequences with no quality scores, the filtering differed. Clones were sequenced by immunoSEQ multiplex PCR, and TCRdb holds only the in-frame ones, with some missing. V and J calls and clone size are as listed in that table; D and trimming were resolved from the DNA. The sample includes 110,000 or so clones, about two thirds of them seen just once. Donors, without exception, were Caucasian adults residing in Nashville, Tennessee. This entry is derived from a study of shared clonotypes between healthy human individuals. The wider study: CD4 naive and memory got three plates each, CD8 naive two, CD8 memory one. Study-level results: Clonotypes shared by all four sorted-subset donors had higher generation probabilities than non-shared clonotypes.

The CDR3 length is 18 residues. Germline V gene data show CDR1 as SGHVS and CDR2 as FNYEAQ. Trimming took 2 bases from V and 7 from J; bases not matched to a gene: 9. The TCR sequence derives from a woman in her twenties or thirties in good health. Sequenced material: memory CD8+ T cells sorted from blood. Subset given: CD45RO+ cells pooled with CCR7-negative TemRA cells. This chain links TRBV7-6 with TRBJ2-2; 14 bases are a match to TRBD2. CDR3 amino acids: CASSLLGTSGRTVGELFF. In DNA form, the CDR3 reads TGTGCCAGCAGCTTACTCGGGACTAGCGGGAGAACGGTCGGGGAGCTGTTTTTT.